This T cell receptor (beta chain) was documented in a study of monozygotic twins with inflammatory bowel disease. Overall study results and limits: Different subtypes (of T cells) could not be told apart from one another.

Concerning this clonotype: Antigen: not known.

Total RNA was isolated from whole blood without T cell sorting. The CDR3 runs to 17 residues. Germline loops: CDR1 KGHSH, CDR2 LQKENI. Each sample had eight separate cDNA synthesis reactions. TCRdb reprocessed the 5' RACE reads, keeping one entry per CDR3 protein, no DNA. The sample holds roughly 160,000 distinct CDR3 sequences. This chain uses TRBV18 with TRBJ2-4; lacking DNA, the TRBD1 call made by TCRdb goes unchecked. Specimen: blood. The sequence was collected from a human donor with ulcerative colitis or Crohn's disease, or a healthy co-twin of an affected twin (not recorded which). The CDR3 spells CASSLLQGVGAKNIQYF. Full variable domain (missing parts from reference TRBV18 and TRBJ2-4): NAGVMQNPRHLVRRRGQEARLRCSPMKGHSHVYWYRQLPEEGLKFMVYLQKENIIDESGMPKERFSAEFPKEGPSILRIQQVVRGDSAAYFCASSLLQGVGAKNIQYFGAGTRLSVL.